This entry is about one T cell receptor (beta chain). The repertoire was sequenced with immunoSEQ multiplex PCR; TCRdb's copy has only in-frame clones and lacks some. The sample includes 350,000 to 450,000 clones, around 84% seen only once; the top ten take around 2.9%. This sample was included in a study of blood T cell repertoires in COVID-19. Study context: Italy, Spain and the United States were the sources of the convalescent and acute COVID-19 samples.

With 0 bases removed from V and 1 base from J, the gap between germline ends came to 10 bases. The germline CDR1 and CDR2 sequences are SGDLS and YYNGEE. This CDR3 has 15 amino acids. The TCR comes from a human donor in a cohort sampled during active COVID-19. This rearrangement joins TRBV9 to TRBJ1-1; D remains ambiguous. The specimen was peripheral blood. The CDR3 region has the DNA TGTGCCAGCAGCGTAGGGGAGCAACCGAACACTGAAGCTTTCTTT. This gives the protein CASSVGEQPNTEAFF.